The sequence of this T cell receptor beta chain was determined in a study of T cell repertoires in cytomegalovirus infection. As for the study in general: HLA-C-restricted CMV epitopes, recently identified, and well-studied HLA-B-restricted ones were used by the study. In public TCR beta signatures, there were indications of both CMV infection and matching HLA type.

As to this clonotype: The antigen is unknown.

The CDR3 extends over 17 amino acids. Germline CDR1 reads SGHVS; CDR2 reads FQNEAQ. With V trimmed by 0 bases and J by 4 bases, 5 bases remained unmatched. Findings and limits, study-wide: Individuals carrying CMV plus the relevant HLA were identified by cumulative frequency of public TCR beta families. There were HLA-C-restricted CMV-specific TCR beta clonotypes dominating the ex vivo response.

TCRdb analysed the reads with MiXCR anew, one entry per CDR3 protein. The sample consists of 830,000 or so distinct CDR3 sequences, approximately 29% of them appearing once. The source of this sequence is a human donor in good health (CMV status not recorded). Some clones in this sample may be carry-over from other donors' samples. Material: cultured CD8+ T cells from PBMCs, obtained from culture after CMV antigen stimulation. The V and J genes are TRBV7-8 and TRBJ2-2; the match to TRBD1 covers 10 bases. The CDR3 region has the DNA TGTGCCAGCAGCTTAGCTTCCCGACAGGGGGCCACCGGGGAGCTGTTTTTT. Amino acid sequence: CASSLASRQGATGELFF.